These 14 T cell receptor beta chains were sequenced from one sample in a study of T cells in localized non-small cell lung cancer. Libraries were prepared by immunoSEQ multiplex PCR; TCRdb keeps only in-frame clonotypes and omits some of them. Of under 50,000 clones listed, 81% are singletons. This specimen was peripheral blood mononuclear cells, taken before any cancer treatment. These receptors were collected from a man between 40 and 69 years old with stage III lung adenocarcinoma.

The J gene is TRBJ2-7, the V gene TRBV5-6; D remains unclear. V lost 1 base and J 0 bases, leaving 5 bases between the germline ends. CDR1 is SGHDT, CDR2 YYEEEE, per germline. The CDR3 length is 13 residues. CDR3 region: CASSLTSSYEQYF. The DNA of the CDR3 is TGTGCCAGCAGCTTGACCAGCTCCTACGAGCAGTACTTC.

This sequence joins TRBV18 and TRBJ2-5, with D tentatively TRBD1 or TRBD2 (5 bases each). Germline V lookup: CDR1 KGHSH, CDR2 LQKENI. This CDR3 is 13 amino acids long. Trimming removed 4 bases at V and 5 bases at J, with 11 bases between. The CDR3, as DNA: TGTGCCAGCTCACGGCAAAGGGACGAGACCCAGTACTTC. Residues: CASSRQRDETQYF.

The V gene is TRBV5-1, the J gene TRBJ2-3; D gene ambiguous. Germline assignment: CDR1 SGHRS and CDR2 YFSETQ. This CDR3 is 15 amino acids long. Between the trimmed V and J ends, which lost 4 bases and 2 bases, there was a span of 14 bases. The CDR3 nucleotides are TGCGCCAGCAGCCTCTCCACGGTTTTCACAGATACGCAGTATTTT. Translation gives CASSLSTVFTDTQYF.

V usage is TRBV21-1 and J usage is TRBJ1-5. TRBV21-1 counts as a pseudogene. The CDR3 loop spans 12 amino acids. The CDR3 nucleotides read TGTGCCAGCAGCAAAGGAAATCAGCCCCAGCATTTT. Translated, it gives CASSKGNQPQHF.

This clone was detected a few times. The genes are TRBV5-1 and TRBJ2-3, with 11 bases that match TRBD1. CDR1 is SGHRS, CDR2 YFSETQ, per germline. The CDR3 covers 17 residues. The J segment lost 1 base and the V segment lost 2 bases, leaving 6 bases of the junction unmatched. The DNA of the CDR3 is TGCGCCAGCAGCTTCATGGGGACAGGGGGAGGCACAGATACGCAGTATTTT. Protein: CASSFMGTGGGTDTQYF.

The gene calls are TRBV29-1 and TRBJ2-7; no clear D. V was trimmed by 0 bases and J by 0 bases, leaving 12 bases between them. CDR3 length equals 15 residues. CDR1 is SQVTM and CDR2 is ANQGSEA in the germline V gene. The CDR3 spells CSVEDPGGSSYEQYF. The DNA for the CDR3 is TGCAGCGTTGAAGATCCGGGCGGAAGCTCCTACGAGCAGTACTTC.

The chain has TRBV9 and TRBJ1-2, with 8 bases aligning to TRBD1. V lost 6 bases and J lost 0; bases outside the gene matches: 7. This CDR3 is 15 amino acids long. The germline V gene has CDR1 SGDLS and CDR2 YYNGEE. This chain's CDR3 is CASTQGGNANYGYTF. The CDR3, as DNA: TGTGCCAGCACACAGGGGGGGAACGCTAACTATGGCTACACCTTC.

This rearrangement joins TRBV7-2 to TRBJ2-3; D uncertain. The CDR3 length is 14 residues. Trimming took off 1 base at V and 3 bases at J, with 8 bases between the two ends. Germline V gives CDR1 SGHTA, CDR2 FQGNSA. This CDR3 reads CASSLETLTDTQYF. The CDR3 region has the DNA TGTGCCAGCAGCTTAGAGACACTTACAGATACGCAGTATTTT.

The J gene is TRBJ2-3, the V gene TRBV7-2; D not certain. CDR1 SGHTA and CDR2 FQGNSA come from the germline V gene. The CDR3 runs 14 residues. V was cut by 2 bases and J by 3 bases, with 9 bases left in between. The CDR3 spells CASSLRAITDTQYF. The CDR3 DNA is TGTGCCAGCAGCTTAAGAGCGATTACAGATACGCAGTATTTT.

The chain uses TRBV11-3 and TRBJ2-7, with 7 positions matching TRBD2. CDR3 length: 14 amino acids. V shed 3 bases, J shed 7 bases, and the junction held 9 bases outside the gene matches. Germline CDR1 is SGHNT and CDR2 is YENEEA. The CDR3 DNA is TGTGCCAGCAGCTTCGGGGGGAACCTCCTAGAGCAGTACTTC. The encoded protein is CASSFGGNLLEQYF.

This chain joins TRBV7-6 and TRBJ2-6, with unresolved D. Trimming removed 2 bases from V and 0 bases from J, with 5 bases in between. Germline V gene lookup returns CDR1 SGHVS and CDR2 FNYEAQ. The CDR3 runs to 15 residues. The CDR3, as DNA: TGTGCCAGCAGCTTAACCTCCTCTGGGGCCAACGTCCTGACTTTC. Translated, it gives CASSLTSSGANVLTF.

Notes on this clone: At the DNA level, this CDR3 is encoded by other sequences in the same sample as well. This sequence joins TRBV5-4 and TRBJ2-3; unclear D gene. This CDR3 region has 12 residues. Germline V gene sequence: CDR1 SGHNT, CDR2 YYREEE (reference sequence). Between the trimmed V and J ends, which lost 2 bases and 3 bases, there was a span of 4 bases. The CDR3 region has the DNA TGTGCCAGCAGCTTCGGAACAGATACGCAGTATTTT. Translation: CASSFGTDTQYF.

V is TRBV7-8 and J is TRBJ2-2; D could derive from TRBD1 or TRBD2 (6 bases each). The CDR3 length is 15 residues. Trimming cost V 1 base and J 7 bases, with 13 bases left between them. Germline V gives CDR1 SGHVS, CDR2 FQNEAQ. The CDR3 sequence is CASSLVRGQGGELFF. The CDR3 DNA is TGTGCCAGCAGCTTAGTACGGGGGCAAGGCGGGGAGCTGTTTTTT.

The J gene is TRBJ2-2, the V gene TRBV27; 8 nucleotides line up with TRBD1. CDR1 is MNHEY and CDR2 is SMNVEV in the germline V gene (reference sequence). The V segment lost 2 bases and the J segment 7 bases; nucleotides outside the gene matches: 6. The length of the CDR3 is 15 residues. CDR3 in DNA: TGTGCCAGCAGTTTACAGGGGGCGCGAGTCGGGGAGCTGTTTTTT. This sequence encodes CASSLQGARVGELFF.